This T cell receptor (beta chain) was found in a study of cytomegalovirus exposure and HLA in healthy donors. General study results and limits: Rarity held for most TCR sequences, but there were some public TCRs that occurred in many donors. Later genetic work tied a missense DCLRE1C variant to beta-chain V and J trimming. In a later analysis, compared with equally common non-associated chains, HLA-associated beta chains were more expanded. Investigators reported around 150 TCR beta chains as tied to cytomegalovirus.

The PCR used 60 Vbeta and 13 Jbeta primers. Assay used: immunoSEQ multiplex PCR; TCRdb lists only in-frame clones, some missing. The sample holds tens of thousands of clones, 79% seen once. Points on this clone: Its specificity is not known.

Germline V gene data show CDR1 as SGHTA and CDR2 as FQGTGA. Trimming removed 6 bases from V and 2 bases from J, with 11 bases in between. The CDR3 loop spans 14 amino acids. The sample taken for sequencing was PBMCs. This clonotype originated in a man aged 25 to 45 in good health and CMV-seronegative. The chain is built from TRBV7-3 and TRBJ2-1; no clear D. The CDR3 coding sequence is TGTGCCAGCAGTCCCGCGCCTCCCTACAATGAGCAGTTCTTC. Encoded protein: CASSPAPPYNEQFF.